The rows below give T cell receptor beta chains drawn from one sample of a study of T cell responses to AZD1222 COVID-19 vaccine. The assay was immunoSEQ multiplex PCR, and TCRdb's table has in-frame clones only and misses some. The sample includes some 120,000 clones, 75% to 90% of them seen just once. The input for sequencing was peripheral blood, taken on day 0 of MenACWY control vaccination. The receptors shown here come from an adult in good health. Both conserved end residues are part of each CDR3. The D gene is left open where the match is weak. Expanded clones get a size class; other rows say once, few or many, or leave the size out.

clone size: NA
D gene: NA
V gene: TRBV6-6
J gene: TRBJ2-1
CDR3 protein: CASSPPLSQGPSYNEQFF
CDR3 DNA: TGTGCCAGCAGTCCGCCTTTGTCTCAGGGTCCCTCCTACAATGAGCAGTTCTTC

clone size: NA
D gene: NA
V gene: TRBV12-3/TRBV12-4
J gene: TRBJ1-2
CDR3 protein: CASSLAMGNGYTF
CDR3 DNA: TGTGCCAGCAGTTTAGCGATGGGGAACGGCTACACCTTC

clone size: NA
D gene: NA
V gene: TRBV28
J gene: TRBJ1-6
CDR3 protein: CASGSVELKKSLHF
CDR3 DNA: TGTGCCAGCGGTTCGGTAGAGCTTAAGAAATCCCTCCACTTT

clone size: NA
D gene: NA
V gene: TRBV3-1/TRBV3-2
J gene: TRBJ2-1
CDR3 protein: CASSQEQVFYNEQFF
CDR3 DNA: TGTGCCAGCAGCCAAGAGCAGGTTTTCTACAATGAGCAGTTCTTC

clone size: NA
D gene: NA
V gene: TRBV2
J gene: TRBJ1-1
CDR3 protein: CASSHDRDFIVLMNTEAFF
CDR3 DNA: TGTGCCAGCAGCCACGACCGGGACTTCATCGTTCTCATGAACACTGAAGCTTTCTTT

clone size: once
D gene: NA
V gene: TRBV19
J gene: TRBJ1-6
CDR3 protein: CASSIDQRGDSPLHF
CDR3 DNA: TGTGCCAGTAGTATTGATCAGCGGGGAGATTCACCCCTCCACTTT

clone size: NA
D gene: NA
V gene: TRBV6-5
J gene: TRBJ1-5
CDR3 protein: CASNEGFDQPQHF
CDR3 DNA: TGTGCCAGCAACGAAGGCTTTGATCAGCCCCAGCATTTT

clone size: NA
D gene: NA
V gene: TRBV11-3
J gene: TRBJ2-7
CDR3 protein: CASSLAGPVEQYF
CDR3 DNA: TGTGCCAGCAGCTTAGCCGGACCAGTCGAGCAGTACTTC

clone size: NA
D gene: TRBD1
V gene: TRBV5-5
J gene: TRBJ2-5
CDR3 protein: CASSVRQGLGTQYF
CDR3 DNA: TGTGCCAGCAGCGTAAGACAGGGGCTCGGGACCCAGTACTTC

clone size: NA
D gene: NA
V gene: TRBV6-2/TRBV6-3
J gene: TRBJ1-1
CDR3 protein: CASSYGDGGTEAFF
CDR3 DNA: TGTGCCAGCAGTTATGGGGACGGAGGCACTGAAGCTTTCTTT

clone size: once
D gene: TRBD1
V gene: TRBV12-3/TRBV12-4
J gene: TRBJ1-1
CDR3 protein: CASSYGTDTEAFF
CDR3 DNA: TGTGCCAGCAGCTACGGGACAGACACTGAAGCTTTCTTT

clone size: NA
D gene: NA
V gene: TRBV7-9
J gene: TRBJ1-1
CDR3 protein: CASSPNSLNTEAFF
CDR3 DNA: TGTGCCAGCAGTCCCAACTCCCTGAACACTGAAGCTTTCTTT

clone size: NA
D gene: NA
V gene: TRBV7-8
J gene: TRBJ2-7
CDR3 protein: CASSLRSDSYEQYF
CDR3 DNA: TGTGCCAGCAGCTTAAGGTCGGATTCCTACGAGCAGTACTTC

clone size: NA
D gene: NA
V gene: TRBV3-1/TRBV3-2
J gene: TRBJ2-4
CDR3 protein: CASSPRFGPRAKNIQYF
CDR3 DNA: TGTGCCAGCAGCCCCAGATTCGGGCCTAGGGCCAAAAACATTCAGTACTTC